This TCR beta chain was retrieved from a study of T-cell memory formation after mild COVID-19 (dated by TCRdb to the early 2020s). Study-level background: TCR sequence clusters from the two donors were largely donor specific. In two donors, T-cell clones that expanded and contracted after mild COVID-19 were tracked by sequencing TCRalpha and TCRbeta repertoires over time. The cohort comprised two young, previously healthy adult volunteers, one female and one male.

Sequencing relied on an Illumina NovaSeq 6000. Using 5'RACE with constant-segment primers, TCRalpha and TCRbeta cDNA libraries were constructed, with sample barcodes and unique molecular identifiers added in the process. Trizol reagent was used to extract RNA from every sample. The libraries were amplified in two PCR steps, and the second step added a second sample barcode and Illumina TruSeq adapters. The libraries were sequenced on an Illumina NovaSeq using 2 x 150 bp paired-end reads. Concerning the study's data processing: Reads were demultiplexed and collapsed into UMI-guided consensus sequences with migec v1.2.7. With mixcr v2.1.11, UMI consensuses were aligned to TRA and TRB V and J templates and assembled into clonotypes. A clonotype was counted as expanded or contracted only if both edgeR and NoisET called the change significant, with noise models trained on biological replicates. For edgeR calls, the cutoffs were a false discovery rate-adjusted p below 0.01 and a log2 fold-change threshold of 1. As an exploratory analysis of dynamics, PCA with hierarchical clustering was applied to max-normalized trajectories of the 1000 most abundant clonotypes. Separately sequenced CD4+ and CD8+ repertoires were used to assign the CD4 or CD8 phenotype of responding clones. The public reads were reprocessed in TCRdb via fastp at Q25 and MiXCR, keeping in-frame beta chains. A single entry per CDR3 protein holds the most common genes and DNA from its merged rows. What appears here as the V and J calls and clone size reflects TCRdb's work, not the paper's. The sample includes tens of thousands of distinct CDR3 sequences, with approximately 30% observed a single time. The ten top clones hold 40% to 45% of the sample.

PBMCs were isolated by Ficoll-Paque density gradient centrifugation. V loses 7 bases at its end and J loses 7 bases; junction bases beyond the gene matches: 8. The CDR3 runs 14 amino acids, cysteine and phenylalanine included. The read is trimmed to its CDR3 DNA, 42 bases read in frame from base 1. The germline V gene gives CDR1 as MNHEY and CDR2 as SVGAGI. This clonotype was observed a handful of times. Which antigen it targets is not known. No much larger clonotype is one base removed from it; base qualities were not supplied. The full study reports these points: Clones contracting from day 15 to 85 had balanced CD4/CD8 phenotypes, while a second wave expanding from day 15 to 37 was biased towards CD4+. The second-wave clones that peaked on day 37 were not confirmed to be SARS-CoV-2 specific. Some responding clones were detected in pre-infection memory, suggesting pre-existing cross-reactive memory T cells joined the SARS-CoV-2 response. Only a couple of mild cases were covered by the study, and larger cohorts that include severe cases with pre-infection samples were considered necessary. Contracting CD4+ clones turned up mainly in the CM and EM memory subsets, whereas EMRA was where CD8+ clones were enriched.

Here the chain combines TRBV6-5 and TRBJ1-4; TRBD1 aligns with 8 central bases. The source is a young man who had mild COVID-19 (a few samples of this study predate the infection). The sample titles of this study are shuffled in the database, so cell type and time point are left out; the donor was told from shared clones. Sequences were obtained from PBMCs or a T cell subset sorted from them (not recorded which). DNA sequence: TGTGCCAGCAAGCAGGGGGCACGGAGTGAAAAACTGTTTTTT. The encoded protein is CASKQGARSEKLFF.